The clone carrying this T cell receptor (beta chain) was counted a few times. Its antigen is not known. These data come from a study of T cell repertoires in cytomegalovirus infection. Overall study: Both recently identified HLA-C-restricted and well-studied HLA-B-restricted CMV epitopes were used in the study.

General study results and limits: The ex vivo response showed dominance by HLA-C-restricted CMV-specific TCR beta clonotypes.

The CDR3 is 12 residues long. V lost 6 bases to trimming and J lost 2 bases, with 8 bases between them. In TCRdb, the reads were re-called with MiXCR into one record per CDR3 protein. Of fewer than 200,000 distinct CDR3 sequences in the sample, approximately 21% were seen once. The receptor was derived from a human donor in good health (CMV status not recorded). Some clones in this sample may be carry-over from other donors' samples. The rearrangement joins TRBV12-3 or TRBV12-4 to TRBJ2-7; D is unclear. Sequenced here: CD8+ T cells from cultured PBMCs, sampled from culture after CMV antigen stimulation. The CDR3 region has the DNA TGTGCCAGCAGCCCCTCGACCTACGAGCAGTACTTC. It specifies CASSPSTYEQYF.